This T cell receptor beta chain was obtained from a study of vaccination and CD4 T cells after COVID-19. Study results and caveats: For convalescent patients, 304 of the 307 vaccine-specific clones analyzed were classified as spike mono-reactive.

Germline CDR1 reads SGHVS; CDR2 reads FNYEAQ. V was clipped by 1 base and J by 4 bases, with 11 bases between them. The CDR3 covers 15 residues. Documented time point: late sampling 161 to 241 days after vaccination in a few convalescent patients. The sample's treatment: roughly 10-day PBMC culture with coronavirus spike peptide pools or control peptides (ViraFEST assay). Under the ViraFEST approach, antigen-specific T cells were expanded with peptide pools and TCRs subsequently sequenced. After being plated at over 1.5 million per well, PBMCs were cultured with approximately 9.9 IU/ml IL-2 and around 11 ug/ml peptide pools. A note on this clonotype: Its antigen is not known.

The Oncomine TCR Beta short-read assay sequenced DNA from cultured CD4+ T cells. TCRdb reanalysed the PCR reads using MiXCR and keeps one entry per CDR3 protein. The sample carries tens of thousands of distinct CDR3 sequences, under 40% recorded once. This chain uses TRBV7-6 with TRBJ1-3; D ambiguous. The sequenced sample was CD4+ T cells from blood, cultured in vitro, obtained about 7 months after SARS-CoV-2 vaccination. The sequence was obtained from a human donor who had recovered from COVID-19. The CDR3 DNA reads as TGTGCCAGCAGCTTAGGTCGAGGGATGGGAAACACCATATATTTT. Translating it yields CASSLGRGMGNTIYF.